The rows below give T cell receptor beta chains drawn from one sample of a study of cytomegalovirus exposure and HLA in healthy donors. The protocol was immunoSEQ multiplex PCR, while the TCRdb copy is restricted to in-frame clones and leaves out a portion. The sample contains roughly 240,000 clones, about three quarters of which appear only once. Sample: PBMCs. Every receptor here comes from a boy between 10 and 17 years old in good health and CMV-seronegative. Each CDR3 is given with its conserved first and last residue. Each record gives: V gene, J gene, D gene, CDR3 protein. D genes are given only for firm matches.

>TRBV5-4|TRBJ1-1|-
CASSLKGRVLRDTEAFF
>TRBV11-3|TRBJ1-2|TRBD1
CASSSAGGRGYTF
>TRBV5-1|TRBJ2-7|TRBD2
CASSSLTSGSSYEQYF
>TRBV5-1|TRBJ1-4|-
CASSLEPANEKLFF
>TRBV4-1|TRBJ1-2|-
CASSQPIQGGGYTF
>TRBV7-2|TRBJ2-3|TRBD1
CASSNTGARTDTQYF
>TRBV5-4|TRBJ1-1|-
CASSLTGVGLLGTEAFF
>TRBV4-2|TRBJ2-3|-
CASSQGADTQYF
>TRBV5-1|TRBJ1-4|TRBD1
CASSQTGGHNEKLFF
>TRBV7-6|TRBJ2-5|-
CASSARQETQYF
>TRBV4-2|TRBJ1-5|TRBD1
CASSQDWDRGQQPQHF
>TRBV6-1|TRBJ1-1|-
CASTREAFF
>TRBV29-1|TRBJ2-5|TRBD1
CSGGQGAQETQYF
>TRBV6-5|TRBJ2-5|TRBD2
CASSRLAGTQETQYF
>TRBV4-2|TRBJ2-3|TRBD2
CASSQVVAGGQDTQYF
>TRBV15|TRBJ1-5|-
CATSGSLTYYSNQPQHF
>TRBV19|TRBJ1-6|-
CASSISRGLGSPLHF
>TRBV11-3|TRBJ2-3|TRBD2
CASSVKSGTGTDTQYF
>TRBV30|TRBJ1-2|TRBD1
CAWSADRGYGYTF
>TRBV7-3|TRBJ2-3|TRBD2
CASSLRGLAGTDTQYF
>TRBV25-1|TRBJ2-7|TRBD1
CASSVLRGRGGDEQYF
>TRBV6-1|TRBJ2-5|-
CASSEAPVIWTQYF
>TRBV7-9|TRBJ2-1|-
CASSLASGRDEQFF
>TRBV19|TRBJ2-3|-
CASRQGDTQYF
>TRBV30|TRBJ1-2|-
CAWNRVNYGYTF
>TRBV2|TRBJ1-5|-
CASSESQAQHF
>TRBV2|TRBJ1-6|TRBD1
CASGTPGQGVRVNSPLHF
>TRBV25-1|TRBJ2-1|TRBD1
CASSERQGSYNEQFF
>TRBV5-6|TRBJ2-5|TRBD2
CASSPFTSGRAGMETQYF
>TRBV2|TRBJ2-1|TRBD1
CASIQGNEQFF
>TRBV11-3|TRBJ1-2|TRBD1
CASSLPTRTGQRGYTF
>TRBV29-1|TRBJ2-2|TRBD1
CSVDRDTGELFF
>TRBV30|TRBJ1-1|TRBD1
CAWVGPQGTGWGAEAFF
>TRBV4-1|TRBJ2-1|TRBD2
CASSQVIASGTYNEQFF
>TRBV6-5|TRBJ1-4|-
CASSSGRGDSEKLFF
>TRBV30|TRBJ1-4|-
CASATNEKLFF
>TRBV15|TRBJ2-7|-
CATSISSGNEQYF
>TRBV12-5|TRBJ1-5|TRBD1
CASGLGAGTGDNNQPQHF
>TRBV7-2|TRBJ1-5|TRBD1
CASSLAGTVPNQPQHF
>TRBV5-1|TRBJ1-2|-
CATLGQAGGYTF
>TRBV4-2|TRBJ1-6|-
CASSHPGHYGGSPLHF
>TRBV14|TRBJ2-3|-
CASSQEAGPDTQYF